These 27 T cell receptor beta chains originate from one sample sequenced in a study of graft-versus-host responses after intestinal transplantation. Their antigens are not known. The method was immunoSEQ multiplex PCR; TCRdb's version includes in-frame clones alone and lacks a portion of them. The sample yields around 96,000 clones, roughly 92% seen once. This material consisted of unstimulated CD4+ T cells sorted from spleen or lymph node cells, taken before intestinal transplant. These receptors were obtained from a human donor who received an intestinal transplant.

V and J are TRBV4-2 and TRBJ2-5, with TRBD2 as a possible D gene (5 bases). V was pared by 4 bases and J by 2 bases, with 14 bases between. CDR1 LGHNA and CDR2 YNFKEQ come from the germline V gene. The CDR3 consists of 15 residues. CDR3 sequence: CASSLVGGPQETQYF. Written as DNA, the CDR3 is TGTGCCAGCAGCCTTGTAGGAGGACCTCAAGAGACCCAGTACTTC.

V usage is TRBV6-1 and J usage is TRBJ1-6, with unresolved D. CDR1 MNHNS and CDR2 SASEGT come from the germline V gene. The CDR3 spans 13 residues. With 1 base removed from V and 14 bases from J, the gap between germline ends came to 12 bases. This chain's CDR3 is CASSEEATGTLHF. The DNA for the CDR3 is TGTGCCAGCAGTGAAGAGGCGACGGGGACCCTCCACTTT.

This sequence joins TRBV9 and TRBJ2-3; TRBD2 is a possible D gene (5 bases). Trimming stripped 4 bases from V and 2 bases from J, with 11 bases between. CDR1 is SGDLS and CDR2 is YYNGEE in the germline V gene. This CDR3 is 14 amino acids long. The CDR3 nucleotides are TGTGCCAGCAGCCCCCGGACTCACACAGATACGCAGTATTTT. The encoded protein is CASSPRTHTDTQYF.

The J gene is TRBJ2-1, the V gene TRBV7-9; 7 bases line up with TRBD1. Trimming took 5 bases from V and 8 from J; bases not matched to a gene: 12. The CDR3 loop spans 15 amino acids. The germline V gene encodes CDR1 SEHNR and CDR2 FQNEAQ (reference sequence). CDR3 coding DNA: TGTGCCAGCAGCGCAACCAGGGGGTTCGGCGATGAGCAGTTCTTC. This translates into CASSATRGFGDEQFF.

The chain links TRBV5-1 to TRBJ2-1, with TRBD2 identical over 14 bases. The ends lost 0 bases at V and 0 bases at J; junction bases unmatched: 14. CDR3 length equals 22 residues. The germline gives CDR1 SGHRS, CDR2 YFSETQ. The CDR3 DNA sequence: TGCGCCAGCAGCTTGGCCAATTTCGGGACTAGCGGGAGAAGGGGCTCCTACAATGAGCAGTTCTTC. This translates into CASSLANFGTSGRRGSYNEQFF. Complete variable domain (other parts from reference TRBV5-1 and TRBJ2-1): KAGVTQTPRYLIKTRGQQVTLSCSPISGHRSVSWYQQTPGQGLQFLFEYFSETQRNKGNFPGRFSGRQFSNSRSEMNVSTLELGDSALYLCASSLANFGTSGRRGSYNEQFFGPGTRLTVL.

This rearrangement joins TRBV2 to TRBJ2-7, with D possibly TRBD2 on 7 matching bases. This CDR3 has 13 residues. The ends were cut back, 4 bases at V and 5 bases at J, with 12 bases in the middle. CDR1 and CDR2 from the germline V gene are SNHLY and FYNNEI. CDR3 nucleotide sequence: TGTGCCAGCAGTGTAGGGGGGGGCCACGAGCAGTACTTC. It translates to CASSVGGGHEQYF.

The J gene is TRBJ2-5, the V gene TRBV7-9, with D maybe TRBD2 (6 bases). Trimming took off 5 bases at V and 7 bases at J, with 20 bases between the two ends. Germline CDR1 SEHNR, CDR2 FQNEAQ (reference sequence). The CDR3 has 15 residues. The CDR3 sequence: CASSPPRGIFGTQYF. The CDR3 coding sequence is TGTGCCAGCAGCCCCCCCCGGGGGATCTTCGGGACCCAGTACTTC.

This chain connects TRBV5-1 to TRBJ2-7, with D perhaps matching TRBD1 (6 bases). The CDR3 is 12 amino acids. Trimming removed 1 base from V and 5 bases from J, with 7 bases in between. Per the germline V gene, CDR1 is SGHRS and CDR2 is YFSETQ. CDR3 sequence reads: CASSLNRDEQYF. The CDR3 DNA reads TGCGCCAGCAGCTTGAACAGGGACGAGCAGTACTTC.

V is TRBV11-2 and J is TRBJ2-7; D remains unclear. The V end lost 6 bases, the J end lost 2 bases, and 8 bases lay between the germline ends. Germline V CDR1 and CDR2: SGHAT, FQNNGV. The CDR3 extends over 12 amino acids. The CDR3 DNA is TGTGCCAGCAGGCAGTCCCCCTACGAGCAGTACTTC. Amino acid sequence: CASRQSPYEQYF.

The chain employs TRBV7-2 and TRBJ2-1, with 9 positions matching TRBD2. The trim removed 6 bases at V and 4 bases at J, leaving 7 bases unmatched. CDR3 length: 15 amino acids. The germline gives CDR1 SGHTA, CDR2 FQGNSA. The CDR3 loop is CASSSTSGSYNEQFF. DNA for the CDR3: TGTGCCAGCAGTTCCACTAGCGGGTCTTACAATGAGCAGTTCTTC.

The chain recombines TRBV4-1 with TRBJ2-2; tentative D call: TRBD2 (5 bases). The CDR3 is made up of 17 amino acids. V was clipped by 0 bases and J by 3 bases, with 14 bases between them. The V gene's germline CDR1 is MGHRA and CDR2 YSYEKL. The CDR3 loop reads CASSQDRDASYTGELFF. Here the CDR3 DNA reads TGCGCCAGCAGCCAAGATCGGGATGCTAGCTACACCGGGGAGCTGTTTTTT.

On this clone itself: Other DNA sequences of this sample code for an identical CDR3. The chain is built from TRBV9 and TRBJ2-3, with 11 bases lining up with TRBD2. This CDR3 is built from 15 residues. V lost 2 bases, J lost 3 bases, and 2 bases stayed unmatched. CDR1 and CDR2 from the germline V gene are SGDLS and YYNGEE. CDR3 bases: TGTGCCAGCAGCGTTAGCGGGAGGGCGACAGATACGCAGTATTTT. Protein: CASSVSGRATDTQYF.

The chain couples TRBV6-5 to TRBJ2-5, with D perhaps TRBD1 (6 bases). This CDR3 spans 14 amino acids. Trimming cost V 5 bases and J 4 bases, with 14 bases left between them. CDR1 is MNHEY, CDR2 SVGAGI, per germline. CDR3 DNA sequence: TGTGCCAGCAGTCCTCCAGGGGCGGGAGAGACCCAGTACTTC. Amino acid sequence: CASSPPGAGETQYF.

This sequence joins TRBV6-5 and TRBJ2-7; D ambiguous. Trimming removed 4 bases from V and 6 bases from J, with 7 bases in between. Germline assignment: CDR1 MNHEY and CDR2 SVGAGI. The CDR3 contains 11 residues. For the CDR3, the DNA is TGTGCCAGCAGTTCGGTAATCGAGCAGTACTTC. Translated, it gives CASSSVIEQYF.

The chain employs TRBV19 and TRBJ2-2; the match to TRBD2 covers 15 bases. This CDR3 is 17 amino acids long. CDR1 and CDR2 from the germline V gene are LNHDA and SQIVND (reference sequence). J was trimmed by 6 bases and V by 3 bases; bases with no gene match: 5. The CDR3 DNA reads TGTGCCAGTAGTATCCCCCGGACTAGCGGGAGGGCCGGGGAGCTGTTTTTT. It translates to CASSIPRTSGRAGELFF. Full variable domain (remainder filled in from reference TRBV19 and TRBJ2-2): DGGITQSPKYLFRKEGQNVTLSCEQNLNHDAMYWYRQDPGQGLRLIYYSQIVNDFQKGDIAEGYSVSREKKESFPLTVTSAQKNPTAFYLCASSIPRTSGRAGELFFGEGSRLTVL.

This clone was observed once. This chain connects TRBV5-1 to TRBJ2-6; D possibly corresponds to TRBD2 (6 bases). The V gene's germline CDR1 is SGHRS and CDR2 YFSETQ. Trimming removed 3 bases at V and 2 bases at J, with 15 bases between. CDR3 size: 17 residues. CDR3 sequence (DNA): TGCGCCAGCAGCTCGGGACTCTTATTGACTGGGGCCAACGTCCTGACTTTC. Its protein is CASSSGLLLTGANVLTF.

This rearrangement joins TRBV10-3 to TRBJ2-7; perhaps TRBD2 as D (6 bases). Germline loops: CDR1 ENHRY, CDR2 SYGVKD. The V end was cut by 3 bases, the J end by 3 bases, with 12 bases between. This CDR3 has 14 amino acids. The CDR3 is CAISDLTRGYEQYF. The DNA for the CDR3 is TGTGCCATCAGTGATCTCACGCGGGGCTACGAGCAGTACTTC.

V gene TRBV14 combines with J gene TRBJ2-6; D not certain. With 6 bases removed from V and 4 bases from J, the gap between germline ends came to 10 bases. The germline V gene encodes CDR1 SGHDN and CDR2 FVKESK. The length of the CDR3 is 14 residues. The CDR3 loop reads CASSPSKGANVLTF. CDR3 nucleotides: TGTGCCAGCAGTCCTTCTAAAGGGGCCAACGTCCTGACTTTC.

V usage is TRBV6-1 and J usage is TRBJ2-5; 9 nucleotides line up with TRBD2. The germline V gene encodes CDR1 MNHNS and CDR2 SASEGT. After removal of 4 bases from V and 5 bases from J, the junction contained 8 bases not matched to a gene. This CDR3 has 15 amino acids. CDR3 protein: CASSVGGRAVETQYF. In DNA, the CDR3 is TGTGCCAGCAGTGTGGGCGGGAGGGCCGTGGAGACCCAGTACTTC.

This sequence joins TRBV18 and TRBJ2-1; TRBD1 agrees at 11 bases. This CDR3 is built from 16 residues. The germline gives CDR1 KGHSH, CDR2 LQKENI. Germline trimming cut 6 bases from V and 4 bases from J; bases unmatched to any gene: 8. For the CDR3, the DNA is TGTGCCAGCTCTAATAAAGGGACAGGGGGTTACAATGAGCAGTTCTTC. It yields the protein CASSNKGTGGYNEQFF.

V is TRBV6-5 and J is TRBJ1-1, with D possibly TRBD1 on 5 matching bases. Trimming removed 0 bases at V and 5 bases at J, with 10 bases between. The CDR3 extends over 14 amino acids. Germline CDR1 and CDR2: MNHEY and SVGAGI. CDR3 nucleotides: TGTGCCAGCAGTTACTCCCAGGGAAGAACTGAAGCTTTCTTT. This sequence encodes CASSYSQGRTEAFF.

The genes are TRBV5-1 and TRBJ2-7; possibly TRBD1 for D (6 bases). The CDR3 length is 16 residues. V was clipped by 3 bases and J by 4 bases, with 20 bases between them. Germline-derived CDR1 and CDR2 are SGHRS and YFSETQ. The DNA of the CDR3 is TGCGCCAGCAGCTACTATTTTACAGGGTCGGGGTACGAGCAGTACTTC. It yields the protein CASSYYFTGSGYEQYF.

This rearrangement joins TRBV11-2 to TRBJ2-7; D might be TRBD1 (6 bases). The length of the CDR3 is 16 residues. CDR1 is SGHAT, CDR2 FQNNGV, per germline. Trimming shortened V by 4 bases and J by 2 bases, and 18 bases separated the two germline ends. The CDR3 is CASSSTPRTVPYEQYF. The CDR3 DNA reads as TGTGCCAGCAGCTCCACCCCTAGGACAGTCCCCTACGAGCAGTACTTC.

This clone was found once. V gene TRBV6-1 combines with J gene TRBJ1-5; the D gene is possibly TRBD1 (6 bases). Germline V gene lookup returns CDR1 MNHNS and CDR2 SASEGT. V gave up 8 bases and J gave up 3 bases, with 11 bases separating them. The CDR3 is made up of 13 amino acids. The CDR3 region is CASAEGVNQPQHF. The CDR3 coding sequence is TGTGCCAGCGCCGAGGGGGTCAATCAGCCCCAGCATTTT.

As regards this clone: The same CDR3 is also encoded by other DNA sequences in this sample. J is TRBJ1-2 and V is TRBV7-9, with 11 bases matching TRBD1. The junction had 2 bases not matched to a gene; V was cut back by 4 bases and J by 4 bases. The CDR3 runs to 14 residues. Germline-derived CDR1 and CDR2 are SEHNR and FQNEAQ (reference sequence). The CDR3 sequence is CASSSGQGAYGYTF. The CDR3 DNA reads as TGTGCCAGCAGCTCCGGACAGGGGGCCTATGGCTACACCTTC. Looking up the rest from reference TRBV7-9 and TRBJ1-2 gives the full variable domain: DTGVSQNPRHKITKRGQNVTFRCDPISEHNRLYWYRQTLGQGPEFLTYFQNEAQLEKSRLLSDRFSAERPKGSFSTLEIQRTEQGDSAMYLCASSSGQGAYGYTFGSGTRLTVV.

The chain links TRBV10-3 to TRBJ1-1, with 10 bases that match TRBD1. The J segment lost 11 bases and the V segment lost 2 bases, leaving 14 bases of the junction unmatched. Per germline, CDR1 ENHRY and CDR2 SYGVKD. The CDR3 runs to 16 residues. The DNA of the CDR3 is TGTGCCATCAGTGAGCCAACATTATCGACAGGGGGCAGGGCTTTCTTT. Translated, it gives CAISEPTLSTGGRAFF.

This chain links TRBV4-2 with TRBJ1-2; D unclear. The CDR3 consists of 13 residues. V was clipped by 4 bases and J by 8 bases, with 14 bases between them. Germline V gives CDR1 LGHNA, CDR2 YNFKEQ. The CDR3 sequence: CASSPFSGSGYTF. The CDR3 DNA is TGTGCCAGCAGCCCCTTTAGTGGTAGCGGCTACACCTTC.